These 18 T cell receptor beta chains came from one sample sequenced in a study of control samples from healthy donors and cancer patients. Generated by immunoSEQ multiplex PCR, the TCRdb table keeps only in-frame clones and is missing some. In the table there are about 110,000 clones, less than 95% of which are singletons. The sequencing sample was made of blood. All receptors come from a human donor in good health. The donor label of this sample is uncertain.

DNA for the CDR3: TGTGCCAGCAGCCAATCGACTGAAAAACTGTTTTTT. It codes for CASSQSTEKLFF. The J gene is TRBJ1-4, the V gene TRBV3-1 (or the pseudogene TRBV3-2); no clear D. Germline CDR1 LGHDT, CDR2 YNNKEL (reference sequence). The CDR3 loop spans 12 amino acids. Trimming removed 2 bases at V and 7 bases at J, with 5 bases between.

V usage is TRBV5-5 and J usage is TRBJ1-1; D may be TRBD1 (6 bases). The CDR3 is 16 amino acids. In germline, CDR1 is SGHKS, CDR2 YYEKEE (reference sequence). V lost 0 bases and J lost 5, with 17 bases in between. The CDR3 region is CASSLDDGGPRTEAFF. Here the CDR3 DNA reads TGTGCCAGCAGCTTGGATGATGGGGGGCCACGGACTGAAGCTTTCTTT.

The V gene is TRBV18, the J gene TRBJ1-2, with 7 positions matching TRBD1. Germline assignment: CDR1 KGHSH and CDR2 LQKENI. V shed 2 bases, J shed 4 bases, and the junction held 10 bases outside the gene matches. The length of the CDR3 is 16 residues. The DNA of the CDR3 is TGTGCCAGCTCACCAAGACGACAGGGAGTTGTCTATGGCTACACCTTC. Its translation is CASSPRRQGVVYGYTF.

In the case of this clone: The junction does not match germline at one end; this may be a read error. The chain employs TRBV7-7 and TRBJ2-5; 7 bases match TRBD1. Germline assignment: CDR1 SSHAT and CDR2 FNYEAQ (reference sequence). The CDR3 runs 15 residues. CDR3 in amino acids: CASSPQTGFGETQYF. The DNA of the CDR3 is TGTGCTAGCAGCCCCCAGACAGGGTTCGGGGAGACCCAGTACTTC.

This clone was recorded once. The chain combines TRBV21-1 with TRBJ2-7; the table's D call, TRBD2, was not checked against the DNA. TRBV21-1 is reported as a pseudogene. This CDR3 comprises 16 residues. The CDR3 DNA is TGTGCCAGCAGCAAGACCCGGGGGGAACACTACGAGTTGGAGTACGTC. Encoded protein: CASSKTRGEHYELEYV.

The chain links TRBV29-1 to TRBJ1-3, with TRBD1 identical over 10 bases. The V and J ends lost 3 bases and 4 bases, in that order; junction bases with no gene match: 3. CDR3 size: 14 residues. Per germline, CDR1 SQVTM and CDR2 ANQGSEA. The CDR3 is CSVETGGVGNTIYF. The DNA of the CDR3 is TGCAGCGTTGAGACAGGGGGCGTAGGAAACACCATATATTTT.

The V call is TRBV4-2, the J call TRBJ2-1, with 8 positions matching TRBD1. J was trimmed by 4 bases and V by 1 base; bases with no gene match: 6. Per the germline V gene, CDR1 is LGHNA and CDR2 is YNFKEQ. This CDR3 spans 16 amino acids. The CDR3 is CASSQGLQGAYNEQFF. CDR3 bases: TGTGCCAGCAGCCAAGGCCTGCAGGGGGCGTACAATGAGCAGTTCTTC.

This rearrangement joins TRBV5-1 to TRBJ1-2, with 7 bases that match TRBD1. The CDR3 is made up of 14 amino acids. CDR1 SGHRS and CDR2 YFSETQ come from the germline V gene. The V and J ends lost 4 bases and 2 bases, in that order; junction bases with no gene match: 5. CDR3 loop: CASSPGQLNYGYTF. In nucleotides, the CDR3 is TGCGCCAGCAGCCCGGGACAGCTCAACTATGGCTACACCTTC.

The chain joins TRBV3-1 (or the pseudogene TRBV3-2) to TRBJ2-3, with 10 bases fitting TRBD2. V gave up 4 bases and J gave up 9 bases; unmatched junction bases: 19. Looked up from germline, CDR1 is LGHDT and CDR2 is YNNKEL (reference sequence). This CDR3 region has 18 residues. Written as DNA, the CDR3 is TGTGCCAGCAGCCCTTCACAACAGCGGGGGGGCGGTGGGGTAACGCAGTATTTT. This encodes CASSPSQQRGGGGVTQYF.

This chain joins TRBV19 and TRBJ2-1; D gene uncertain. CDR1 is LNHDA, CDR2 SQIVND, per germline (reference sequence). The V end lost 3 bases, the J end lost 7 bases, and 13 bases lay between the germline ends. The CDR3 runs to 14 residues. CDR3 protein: CASSILVGYNEQFF. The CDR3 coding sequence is TGTGCCAGTAGTATTCTGGTGGGTTATAATGAGCAGTTCTTC.

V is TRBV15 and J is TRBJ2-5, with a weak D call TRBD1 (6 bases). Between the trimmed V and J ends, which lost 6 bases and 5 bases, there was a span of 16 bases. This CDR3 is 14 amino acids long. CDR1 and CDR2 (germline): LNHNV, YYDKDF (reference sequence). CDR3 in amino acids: CATRWDTSSETQYF. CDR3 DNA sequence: TGTGCCACCAGATGGGACACCTCGTCGGAGACCCAGTACTTC.

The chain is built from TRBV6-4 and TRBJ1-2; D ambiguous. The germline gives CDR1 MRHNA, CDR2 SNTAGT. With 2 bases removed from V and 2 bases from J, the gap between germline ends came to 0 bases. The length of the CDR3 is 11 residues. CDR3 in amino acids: CASSDNYGYTF. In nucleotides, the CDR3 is TGTGCCAGCAGTGACAACTATGGCTACACCTTC.

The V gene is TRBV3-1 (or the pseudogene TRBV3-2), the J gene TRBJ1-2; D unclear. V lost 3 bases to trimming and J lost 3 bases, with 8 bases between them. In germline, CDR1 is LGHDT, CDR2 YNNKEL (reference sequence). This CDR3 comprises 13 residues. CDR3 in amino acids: CASSQPNHYGYTF. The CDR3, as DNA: TGTGCCAGCAGCCAGCCTAATCACTATGGCTACACCTTC.

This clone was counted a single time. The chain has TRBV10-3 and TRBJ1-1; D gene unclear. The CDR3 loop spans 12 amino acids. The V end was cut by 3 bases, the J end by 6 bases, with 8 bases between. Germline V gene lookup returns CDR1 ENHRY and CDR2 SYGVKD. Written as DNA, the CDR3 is TGTGCCATCAGTGATCCCGGAGCTGAAGCTTTCTTT. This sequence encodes CAISDPGAEAFF.

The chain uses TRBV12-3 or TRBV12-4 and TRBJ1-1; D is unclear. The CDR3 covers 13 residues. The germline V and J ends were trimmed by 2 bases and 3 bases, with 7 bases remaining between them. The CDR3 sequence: CASSLWGDTEAFF. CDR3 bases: TGTGCCAGCAGTTTATGGGGTGACACTGAAGCTTTCTTT.

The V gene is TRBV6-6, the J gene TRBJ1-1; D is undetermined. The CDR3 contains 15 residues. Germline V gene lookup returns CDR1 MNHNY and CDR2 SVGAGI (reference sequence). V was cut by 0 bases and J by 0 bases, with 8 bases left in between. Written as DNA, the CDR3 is TGTGCCAGCAGTTACTCACCCGACTTGAACACTGAAGCTTTCTTT. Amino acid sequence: CASSYSPDLNTEAFF.

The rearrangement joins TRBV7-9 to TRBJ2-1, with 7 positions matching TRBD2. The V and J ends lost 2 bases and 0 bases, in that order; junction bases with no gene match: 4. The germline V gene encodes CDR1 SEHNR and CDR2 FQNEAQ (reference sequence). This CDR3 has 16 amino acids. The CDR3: CASSLNPGGSYNEQFF. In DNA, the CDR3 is TGTGCCAGCAGCTTAAATCCGGGGGGCTCCTACAATGAGCAGTTCTTC.

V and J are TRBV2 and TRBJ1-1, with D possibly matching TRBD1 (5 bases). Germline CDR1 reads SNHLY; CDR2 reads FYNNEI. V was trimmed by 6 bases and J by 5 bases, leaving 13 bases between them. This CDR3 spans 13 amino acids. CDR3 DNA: TGTGCCAGCAGCCTAGGGGAGGGGACTGAAGCTTTCTTT. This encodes CASSLGEGTEAFF.